This entry describes one TCR beta chain. The antigen remains unidentified. CFSE-labeled sorted T cells met regulatory or mature dendritic cells for about five days. Sequencing used immunoSEQ multiplex PCR; TCRdb keeps in-frame clones, though not all of them. The repertoire consists of approximately 10,000 clones, with 60% to 85% occurring once and the leading ten covering roughly 2.6%. The data were taken from a study of regulatory dendritic cells for organ transplantation. Study findings and constraints: Among resting subsets, memory CD8+ cells contained the most alloreactive clonotypes. Memory CD8+ clonal expansion seemed more limited with regulatory than mature dendritic cells.

The CDR3 is 14 residues long. CDR1 and CDR2 (germline): SGHNT, YYREEE (reference sequence). Sample: memory CD4+ T cells from blood cultured with regulatory dendritic cells. Regarding subset: CD45RO+ memory T cells. The chain carries TRBV5-4 and TRBJ2-5; TRBD1 matches 7 bases. The J call may not be correct, given that the DNA end is closer to TRBJ2-7. This TCR came from a human donor in good health. The CDR3 nucleotides read TGTGCCAGCAGTACCGGGACAGACTTCTCCGAGCAGTACTTC. Translating gives CASSTGTDFSEQYF.